This TCR beta chain was observed in a study of T cell responses to AZD1222 COVID-19 vaccine. The method was immunoSEQ multiplex PCR; TCRdb's version includes in-frame clones alone and lacks a portion of them. The data contain 91,000 or so clones, about 93% of them singletons. Comments on this clone: Its specificity is not known.

Broader study findings: Distributed over spike, vaccine-associated CD4 TCRs predominated at 160-218 and 743-854.

The source of this sequence is an adult who received the AZD1222 COVID-19 vaccine. The sequences come from peripheral blood, collected 28 days after the second AZD1222 dose.

The CDR3 protein is CASDRREGYTF. The CDR3 nucleotides read TGTGCCTCGGACAGGAGGGAAGGCTACACCTTC. The V and J genes are TRBV30 and TRBJ1-2; 7 bases map to TRBD1. This CDR3 has 11 amino acids. V shed 7 bases, J shed 8 bases, and the junction held 7 bases outside the gene matches. Germline-derived CDR1 and CDR2 are GTSNPN and SVGIG (reference sequence).